This T cell receptor (beta chain) comes out of a study of post-analysis software for immune sequencing data. Overall study: The study covered relapsing-remitting, secondary progressive and progressive-relapsing courses of multiple sclerosis.

This clonotype has a handful of counts. What it binds is unknown. Trimming took 0 bases from V and 4 from J; bases not matched to a gene: 5. This CDR3 is built from 16 residues. From germline, CDR1 is SGHTA and CDR2 FQGTGA. Prepared libraries of TCR beta cDNA carried unique molecular identifiers. T cells numbering about 0.9 to 11 million yielded some 500,000 cDNA molecules. TCRdb reanalysed the PCR reads using MiXCR and keeps one entry per CDR3 protein. The repertoire holds approximately 350,000 distinct CDR3 sequences, with about a third as singletons. Study outcomes and limitations: Five TRBV segments, TRBV5-6, TRBV5-1 and TRBV20-1 among them, were found more frequent in patients than controls. The study found significantly lower normalized Chao1 diversity in multiple sclerosis patients than in controls.

Sequencing used blood. The V and J genes are TRBV7-3 and TRBJ2-1; 8 positions agree with TRBD2. This TCR came from a girl aged 5-17 years with multiple sclerosis. CDR3 loop: CASSLTISGIYNEQFF. The CDR3 DNA reads TGTGCCAGCAGCTTAACGATTAGCGGGATTTACAATGAGCAGTTCTTC.